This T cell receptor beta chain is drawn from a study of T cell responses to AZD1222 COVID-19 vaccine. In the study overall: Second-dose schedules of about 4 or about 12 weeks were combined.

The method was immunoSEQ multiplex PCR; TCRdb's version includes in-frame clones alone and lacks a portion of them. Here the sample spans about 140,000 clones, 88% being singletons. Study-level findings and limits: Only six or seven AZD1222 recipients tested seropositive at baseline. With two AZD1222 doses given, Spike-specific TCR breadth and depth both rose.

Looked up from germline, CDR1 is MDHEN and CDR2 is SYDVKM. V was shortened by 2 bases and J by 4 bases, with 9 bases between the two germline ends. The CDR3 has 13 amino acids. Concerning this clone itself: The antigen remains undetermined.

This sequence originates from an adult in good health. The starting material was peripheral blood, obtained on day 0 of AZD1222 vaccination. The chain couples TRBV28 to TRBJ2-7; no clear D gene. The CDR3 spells CASSLNGIYEQYF. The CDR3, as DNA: TGTGCCAGCAGTTTAAATGGTATTTACGAGCAGTACTTC.